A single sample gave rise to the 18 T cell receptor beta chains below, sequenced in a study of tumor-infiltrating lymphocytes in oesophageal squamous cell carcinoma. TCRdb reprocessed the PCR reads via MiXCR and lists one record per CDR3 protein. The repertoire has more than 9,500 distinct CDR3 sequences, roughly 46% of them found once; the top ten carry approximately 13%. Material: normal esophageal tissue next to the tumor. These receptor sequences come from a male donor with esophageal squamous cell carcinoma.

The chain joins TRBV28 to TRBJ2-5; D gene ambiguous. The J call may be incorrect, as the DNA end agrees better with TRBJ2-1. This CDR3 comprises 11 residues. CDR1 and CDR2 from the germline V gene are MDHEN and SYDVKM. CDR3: CASRIYNEQFF. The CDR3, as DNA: TGTGCCAGCAGAATATACAATGAGCAGTTCTTC.

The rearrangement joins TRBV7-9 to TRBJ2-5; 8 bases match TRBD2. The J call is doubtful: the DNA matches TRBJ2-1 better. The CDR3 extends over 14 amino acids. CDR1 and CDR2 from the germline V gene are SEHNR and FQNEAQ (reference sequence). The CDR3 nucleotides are TGTGCCAGCAGCCCCAGGACTAGCTTGAATGAGCAGTTCTTC. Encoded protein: CASSPRTSLNEQFF.

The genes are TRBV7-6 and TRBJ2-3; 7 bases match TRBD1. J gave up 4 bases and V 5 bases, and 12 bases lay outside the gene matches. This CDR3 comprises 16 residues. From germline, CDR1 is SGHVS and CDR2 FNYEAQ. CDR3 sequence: CASSRGSGQSADTQYF. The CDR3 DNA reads TGTGCCAGCAGCAGAGGATCGGGACAGTCTGCAGATACGCAGTATTTT. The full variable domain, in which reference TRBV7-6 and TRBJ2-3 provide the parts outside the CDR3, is GAGVSQSPRYKVTKRGQDVALRCDPISGHVSLYWYRQALGQGPEFLTYFNYEAQQDKSGLPNDRFSAERPEGSISTLTIQRTEQRDSAMYRCASSRGSGQSADTQYFGPGTRLTVL.

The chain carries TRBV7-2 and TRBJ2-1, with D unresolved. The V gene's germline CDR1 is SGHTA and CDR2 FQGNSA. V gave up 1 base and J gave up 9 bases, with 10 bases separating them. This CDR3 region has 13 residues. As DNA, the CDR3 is TGTGCCAGCAGCTTAGACCAGATGGGTGAGCAGTTCTTC. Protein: CASSLDQMGEQFF.

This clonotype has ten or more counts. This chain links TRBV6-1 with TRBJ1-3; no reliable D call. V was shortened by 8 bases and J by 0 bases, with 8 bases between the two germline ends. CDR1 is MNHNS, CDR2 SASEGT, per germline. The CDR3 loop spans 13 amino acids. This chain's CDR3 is CASRLFSGNTIYF. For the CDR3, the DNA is TGTGCCAGCCGTCTTTTCTCTGGAAACACCATATATTTT.

CDR3 coding DNA: TGTGCCAGCAGCTTATCCCAAGGGGCGAACACCGGGGAGCTGTTTTTT. This codes for CASSLSQGANTGELFF. The genes are TRBV7-2 and TRBJ2-2, with D possibly matching TRBD1 (5 bases). CDR1 is SGHTA and CDR2 is FQGNSA in the germline V gene. Trimming took 2 bases from V and 0 from J, leaving 10 bases between them. The CDR3 totals 16 residues.

In nucleotides, the CDR3 is TGTGCCAGCAGTTATGATACTAGCGGGATCACAGATACGCAGTATTTT. Translation gives CASSYDTSGITDTQYF. This chain connects TRBV28 to TRBJ2-5; 10 bases agree with TRBD2. The J call is doubtful: the DNA matches TRBJ2-3 better. The CDR3 spans 16 residues. Germline V gene sequence: CDR1 MDHEN, CDR2 SYDVKM.

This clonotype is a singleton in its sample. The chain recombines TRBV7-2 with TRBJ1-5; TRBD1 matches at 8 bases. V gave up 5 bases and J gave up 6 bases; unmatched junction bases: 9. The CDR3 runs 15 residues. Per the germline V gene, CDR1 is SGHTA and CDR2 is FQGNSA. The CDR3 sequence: CASSTKAGGGQPQHF. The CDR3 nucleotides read TGTGCCAGCAGCACCAAGGCAGGGGGCGGTCAGCCCCAGCATTTT. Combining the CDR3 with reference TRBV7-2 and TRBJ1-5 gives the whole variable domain GAGVSQSPSNKVTEKGKDVELRCDPISGHTALYWYRQSLGQGLEFLIYFQGNSAPDKSGLPSDRFSAERTGGSVSTLTIQRTQQEDSAVYLCASSTKAGGGQPQHFGDGTRLSIL.

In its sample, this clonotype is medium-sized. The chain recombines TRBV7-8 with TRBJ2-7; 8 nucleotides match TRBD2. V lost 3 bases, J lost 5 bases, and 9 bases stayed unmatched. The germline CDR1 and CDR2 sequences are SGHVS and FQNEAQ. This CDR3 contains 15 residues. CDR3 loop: CASSLRGADVNEQYF. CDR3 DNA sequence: TGTGCCAGCAGCTTGCGGGGGGCCGATGTCAACGAGCAGTACTTC.

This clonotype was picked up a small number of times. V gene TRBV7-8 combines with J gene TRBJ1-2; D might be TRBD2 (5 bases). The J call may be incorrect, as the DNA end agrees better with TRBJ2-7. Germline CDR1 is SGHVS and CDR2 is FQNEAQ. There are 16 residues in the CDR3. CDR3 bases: TGTGCCAGCAGCTCCCTCCCCCTAGCAATATTGGAGGAGCAGTACTTC. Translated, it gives CASSSLPLAILEEQYF.

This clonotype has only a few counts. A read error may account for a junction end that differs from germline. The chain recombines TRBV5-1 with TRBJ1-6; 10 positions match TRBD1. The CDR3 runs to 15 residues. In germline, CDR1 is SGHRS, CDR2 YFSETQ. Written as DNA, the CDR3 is TGCGCCAGCAGCTTGGCCGGGACAGGGGATTCACCCCTCCACTTC. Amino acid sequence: CASSLAGTGDSPLHF.

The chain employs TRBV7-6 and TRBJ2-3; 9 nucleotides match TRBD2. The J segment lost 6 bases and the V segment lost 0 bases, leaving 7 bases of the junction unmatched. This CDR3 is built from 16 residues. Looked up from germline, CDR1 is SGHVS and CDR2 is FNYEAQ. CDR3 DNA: TGTGCCAGCAGCTTAGCGGGTAGCGGGGGCGGGGATACGCAGTATTTT. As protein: CASSLAGSGGGDTQYF.

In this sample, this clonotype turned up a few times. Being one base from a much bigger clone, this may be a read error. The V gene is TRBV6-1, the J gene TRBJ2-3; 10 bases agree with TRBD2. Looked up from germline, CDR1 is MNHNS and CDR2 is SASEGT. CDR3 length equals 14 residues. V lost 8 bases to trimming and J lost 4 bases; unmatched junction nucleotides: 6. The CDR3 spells CASSISGRADTQYF. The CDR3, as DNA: TGTGCCAGCTCTATAAGCGGGAGGGCAGATACGCAGTATTTT.

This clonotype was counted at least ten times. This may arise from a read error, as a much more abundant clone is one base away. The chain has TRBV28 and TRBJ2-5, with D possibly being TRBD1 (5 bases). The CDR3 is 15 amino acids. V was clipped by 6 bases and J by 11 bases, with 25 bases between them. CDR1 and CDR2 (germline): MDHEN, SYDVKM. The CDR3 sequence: CASRGRSAGEREQYF. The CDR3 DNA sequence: TGTGCCAGCAGGGGGCGCTCGGCTGGTGAACGTGAGCAGTACTTC.

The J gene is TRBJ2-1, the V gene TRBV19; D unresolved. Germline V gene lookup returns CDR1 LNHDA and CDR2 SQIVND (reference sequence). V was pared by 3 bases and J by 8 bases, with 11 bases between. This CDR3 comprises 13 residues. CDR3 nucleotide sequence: TGTGCCAGTAGTATTGAGAGGAACGATGAGCAGTTCTTC. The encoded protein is CASSIERNDEQFF.

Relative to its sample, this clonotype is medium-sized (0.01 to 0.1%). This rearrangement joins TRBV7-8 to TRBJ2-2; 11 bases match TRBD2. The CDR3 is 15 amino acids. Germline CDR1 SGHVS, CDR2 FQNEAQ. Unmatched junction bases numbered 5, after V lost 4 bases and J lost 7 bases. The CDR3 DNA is TGTGCCAGCAGCTCGACTAGCGGGGCGTTCGGGGAGCTGTTTTTT. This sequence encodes CASSSTSGAFGELFF.

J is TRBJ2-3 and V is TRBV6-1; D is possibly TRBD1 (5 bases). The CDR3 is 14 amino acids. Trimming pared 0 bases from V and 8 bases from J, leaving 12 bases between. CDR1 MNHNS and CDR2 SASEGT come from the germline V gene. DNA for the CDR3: TGTGCCAGCAGTGAAGCGCTTCAGGGTTTTACGCAGTATTTT. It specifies CASSEALQGFTQYF.

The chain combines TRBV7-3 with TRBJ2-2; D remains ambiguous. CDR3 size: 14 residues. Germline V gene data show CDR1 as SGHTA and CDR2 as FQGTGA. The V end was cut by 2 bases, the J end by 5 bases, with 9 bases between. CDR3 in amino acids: CASSLSRGTGELFF. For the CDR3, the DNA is TGTGCCAGCAGCTTATCTCGAGGAACCGGGGAGCTGTTTTTT.